This TCR beta chain comes out of a study of T cell changes during pregnancy in multiple sclerosis (dated by TCRdb to the late 2010s). The study in broad terms: Changes in the T cell repertoire over the course of pregnancy were examined in this study in women with multiple sclerosis.

Worth noting for this clone: Its antigen is still unknown. The sample holds no much larger clone one base away, and base qualities are not on file.

The trim is 8 bases for V and 0 bases for J, with a gap of 11 bases between the germline ends. Reading the germline V gene (reference sequence) gives CDR1 SEHNR and CDR2 FQNEAQ. The CDR3 covers 14 residues, taking in both the cysteine and the phenylalanine. Only the CDR3 region is kept as DNA, spanning 42 bases read in frame from base 1. Libraries were constructed by the immunoSEQ multiplex PCR assay. This is the immuneACCESS table as TCRdb keeps it, with only in-frame sequences that have V and J called. A part of the clones is gone; compared with another copy, unresolved V genes explain less than half, and the rest is unexplained. The sample table contains some 77,000 clones; only one count was recorded for roughly 92% of them. In total, the top ten clones hold 2% to 2.5% of the sample.

This receptor was taken from a female donor in good health, enrolled as a control in a pregnancy study. Recombination linked TRBV7-9 to TRBJ1-3, with no confident D gene call. The sequencing used peripheral blood, collected in the second trimester of pregnancy. The DNA sequence reads TGTGCCAGCCGCGGAGGAGTCTCTGGAAACACCATATATTTT. This codes for CASRGGVSGNTIYF.